Below are 13 T cell receptor beta chains sequenced from a single sample in a study of spatial heterogeneity in lung cancer. TCRdb reanalysed the 5' RACE reads using MiXCR and keeps one entry per CDR3 protein. The table shows 95,000 to 120,000 distinct CDR3 sequences, with 10% to 14% occurring only once. The time point denotes: blood at routine non-recurrence follow-up after resection. Sequencing used PBMCs, obtained at follow-up. The receptors come from a female donor with early-stage non-small cell lung cancer.

The V call is TRBV5-5, the J call TRBJ2-1; D uncertain. CDR1 is SGHKS, CDR2 YYEKEE, per germline (reference sequence). Trimming stripped 0 bases from V and 6 bases from J, with 16 bases between. The CDR3 consists of 16 residues. The CDR3 bases are TGTGCCAGCAGCTTGGGGGGTCGGATTTTCATCAATGAGCAGTTCTTC. This gives the protein CASSLGGRIFINEQFF.

The chain combines TRBV5-4 with TRBJ1-4; 8 bases fit TRBD1. There are 15 residues in the CDR3. V gave up 3 bases and J gave up 8 bases; unmatched junction bases: 9. Germline V gives CDR1 SGHNT, CDR2 YYREEE (reference sequence). In DNA form, the CDR3 reads TGTGCCAGCAGCTCGGGGACAGGTCCACGGGAAAAACTGTTTTTT. Translated: CASSSGTGPREKLFF.

This clonotype was picked up many times. The chain employs TRBV7-9 and TRBJ2-6; 10 bases are a match to TRBD1. With V trimmed by 1 base and J by 0 bases, 6 bases remained unmatched. The CDR3 totals 19 residues. Germline V CDR1 and CDR2: SEHNR, FQNEAQ (reference sequence). CDR3 sequence (DNA): TGTGCCAGCAGCTTAGGAGACAGGGGGCCCCTCTCTGGGGCCAACGTCCTGACTTTC. It codes for CASSLGDRGPLSGANVLTF.

This clonotype showed up many times. The chain combines TRBV2 with TRBJ2-4; D might be TRBD2 (8 bases). From germline, CDR1 is SNHLY and CDR2 FYNNEI. The V end was cut by 1 base, the J end by 2 bases, with 21 bases between. This CDR3 is 19 amino acids long. CDR3 DNA: TGTGCCAGCAGTGAAGTGGGCGGGACAGCGGGAGTGTCCAAAAACATTCAGTACTTC. This translates into CASSEVGGTAGVSKNIQYF.

This clonotype has more than one count but fewer than ten. V gene TRBV9 combines with J gene TRBJ2-3, with TRBD2 as a possible D gene (6 bases). CDR1 is SGDLS, CDR2 YYNGEE, per germline. The CDR3 has 15 residues. The ends were cut back, 1 base at V and 5 bases at J, with 14 bases in the middle. Here the CDR3 DNA reads TGTGCCAGCAGCGTAATTGGACTATCGAGAGATACGCAGTATTTT. Amino acids: CASSVIGLSRDTQYF.

There are a few counts of this clonotype. This rearrangement joins TRBV7-8 to TRBJ1-3; the D gene is possibly TRBD1 (5 bases). The CDR3 loop spans 16 amino acids. Trimming took 5 bases from V and 3 from J, leaving 17 bases between them. Germline CDR1 reads SGHVS; CDR2 reads FQNEAQ. In nucleotides, the CDR3 is TGTGCCAGCAGCCGAGACAGCCTCATGGATGGAAACACCATATATTTT. This sequence encodes CASSRDSLMDGNTIYF.

This clonotype came up a few times. This chain uses TRBV6-1 with TRBJ2-6, with D hard to call. V lost 7 bases and J 0 bases, leaving 10 bases between the germline ends. This CDR3 contains 15 residues. Germline CDR1 MNHNS, CDR2 SASEGT. Here the CDR3 DNA reads TGTGCCAGCAAAGCTCGGAGCTCTGGGGCCAACGTCCTGACTTTC. Amino acid sequence: CASKARSSGANVLTF.

J is TRBJ1-1 and V is TRBV18; 7 bases are shared with TRBD1. The ends lost 1 base at V and 1 base at J; junction bases unmatched: 3. The CDR3 extends over 15 amino acids. Looked up from germline, CDR1 is KGHSH and CDR2 is LQKENI. The CDR3 nucleotides are TGTGCCAGCTCACCACAGTACAGGGGGAACACTGAAGCTTTCTTT. Its protein product is CASSPQYRGNTEAFF.

This clonotype was detected only a few times. The chain recombines TRBV5-8 with TRBJ2-3; maybe TRBD1 (5 bases). This CDR3 is built from 12 residues. Trimming shortened V by 6 bases and J by 3 bases, and 8 bases separated the two germline ends. Germline-derived CDR1 and CDR2 are SGHTS and YDEGEE. In nucleotides, the CDR3 is TGTGCCAGCACCCGACAGACAGATACGCAGTATTTT. Encoded protein: CASTRQTDTQYF.

The chain is built from TRBV27 and TRBJ1-1, with D perhaps TRBD1 (6 bases). This CDR3 comprises 15 residues. Germline CDR1 reads MNHEY; CDR2 reads SMNVEV (reference sequence). Trimming shortened V by 4 bases and J by 0 bases, and 12 bases separated the two germline ends. In DNA form, the CDR3 reads TGTGCCAGCAGTTCTCCGGGACATATGAACACTGAAGCTTTCTTT. It encodes CASSSPGHMNTEAFF.

The chain has TRBV7-9 and TRBJ2-7; weak D call: TRBD2 (7 bases). This CDR3 has 15 amino acids. Germline V CDR1 and CDR2: SEHNR, FQNEAQ (reference sequence). Trimming took off 5 bases at V and 7 bases at J, with 21 bases between the two ends. The CDR3 sequence is CASSRAGAARGEQYF. The CDR3 DNA is TGTGCCAGCAGCCGGGCGGGGGCCGCAAGGGGAGAGCAGTACTTC.

Only a few counts were recorded for this clonotype. This chain links TRBV6-1 with TRBJ2-6; 7 nucleotides line up with TRBD1. The CDR3 loop spans 14 amino acids. CDR1 is MNHNS, CDR2 SASEGT, per germline. With 6 bases clipped from V and 2 bases from J, the junction kept 1 base outside the gene matches. The CDR3 region has the DNA TGTGCCAGCAGCGGGACAGCTGGGGCCAACGTCCTGACTTTC. Protein sequence: CASSGTAGANVLTF.

There are a few counts of this clonotype. V and J are TRBV2 and TRBJ2-5; D may be TRBD1 (6 bases). The germline V gene has CDR1 SNHLY and CDR2 FYNNEI. V was trimmed by 6 bases and J by 1 base, leaving 9 bases between them. The CDR3 consists of 13 residues. The CDR3 protein is CASSHRVQETQYF. In nucleotides, the CDR3 is TGTGCCAGCAGCCACAGGGTCCAAGAGACCCAGTACTTC.